These 18 T cell receptor beta chains were all obtained from the same sample, sequenced in a study of T cell changes during pregnancy in multiple sclerosis. Measured with immunoSEQ multiplex PCR; TCRdb has only the in-frame clones, and not every one. The table includes 90,000 to 120,000 clones, around 93% detected once. The sample consisted of peripheral blood, taken before pregnancy. Receptors originate from a female donor with multiple sclerosis, enrolled in a pregnancy study.

The rearrangement joins TRBV7-7 to TRBJ2-1; D is unclear. CDR1 and CDR2 (germline): SSHAT, FNYEAQ (reference sequence). The length of the CDR3 is 15 residues. Trimming stripped 1 base from V and 0 bases from J, with 7 bases between. The CDR3 here is CASSLGVGSYNEQFF. CDR3 in DNA: TGTGCCAGCAGCTTAGGAGTTGGCTCCTACAATGAGCAGTTCTTC.

This rearrangement joins TRBV9 to TRBJ2-1, with D possibly matching TRBD1 (5 bases). Trimming left V 0 bases short and J 12 bases short, with 7 bases between. This CDR3 contains 11 residues. Germline V gene data show CDR1 as SGDLS and CDR2 as YYNGEE. The CDR3 spells CASSVGGGQFF. DNA for the CDR3: TGTGCCAGCAGCGTAGGGGGCGGGCAGTTCTTC.

The chain joins TRBV4-2 to TRBJ2-5; 10 nucleotides match TRBD2. J lost 4 bases, V lost 3 bases, and 5 bases had no gene match. CDR1 and CDR2 (germline): LGHNA, YNFKEQ. The CDR3 is 15 residues long. The CDR3 loop is CASSQPSSGRETQYF. The DNA of the CDR3 is TGTGCCAGCAGCCAGCCCTCTAGCGGGAGAGAGACCCAGTACTTC.

The chain uses TRBV5-6 and TRBJ1-3, with D uncertain. CDR3 length: 16 amino acids. Germline V gene sequence: CDR1 SGHDT, CDR2 YYEEEE. Trimming took 2 bases from V and 2 from J, leaving 14 bases between them. The CDR3 spells CASSFRRPAAGNTIYF. In DNA, the CDR3 is TGTGCCAGCAGCTTTAGAAGGCCGGCGGCTGGAAACACCATATATTTT.

The chain uses TRBV11-2 and TRBJ1-2, with TRBD1 matching 7 bases. Germline values: CDR1 SGHAT, CDR2 FQNNGV. The CDR3 totals 15 residues. The junction had 14 bases not matched to a gene; V was cut back by 5 bases and J by 8 bases. CDR3 DNA sequence: TGTGCCAGCAGCGAAGGGACCGGGACAGCCTGGGGCTACACCTTC. Translation gives CASSEGTGTAWGYTF.

CDR3 amino acids: CASSDISGRAINEQFF. For the CDR3, the DNA is TGTGCCAGCAGCGACATAAGCGGGAGGGCTATTAATGAGCAGTTCTTC. The rearrangement joins TRBV27 to TRBJ2-1; 10 bases agree with TRBD2. Germline trimming cut 6 bases from V and 7 bases from J; bases unmatched to any gene: 12. The CDR3 loop spans 16 amino acids. CDR1 and CDR2 from the germline V gene are MNHEY and SMNVEV (reference sequence).

This sequence joins TRBV2 and TRBJ2-7; 10 nucleotides align to TRBD2. Unmatched junction bases numbered 8, after V lost 6 bases and J lost 3 bases. This CDR3 contains 15 residues. CDR1 is SNHLY and CDR2 is FYNNEI in the germline V gene. The chain's CDR3 is CASSRSGRAFYEQYF. The CDR3 coding sequence is TGTGCCAGCAGCCGAAGCGGGAGGGCCTTCTACGAGCAGTACTTC.

The gene calls are TRBV5-1 and TRBJ1-1; D gene ambiguous. The V end was cut by 1 base, the J end by 0 bases, with 7 bases between. Germline loops: CDR1 SGHRS, CDR2 YFSETQ. This CDR3 region has 14 residues. Here the CDR3 reads CASSLTVMNTEAFF. Here the CDR3 DNA reads TGCGCCAGCAGCTTGACGGTTATGAACACTGAAGCTTTCTTT.

The rearrangement joins TRBV7-6 to TRBJ1-1; the D is unclear. The CDR3 is made up of 13 amino acids. Per the germline V gene, CDR1 is SGHVS and CDR2 is FNYEAQ. V gave up 2 bases and J gave up 6 bases, with 10 bases separating them. The DNA for the CDR3 is TGTGCCAGCAGCTTACGGTCCGGGGCTGAAGCTTTCTTT. Its protein is CASSLRSGAEAFF.

The chain joins TRBV28 to TRBJ2-3; unclear D gene. The CDR3 has 11 amino acids. V was trimmed by 10 bases and J by 9 bases, leaving 14 bases between them. Germline lookup yields CDR1 MDHEN and CDR2 SYDVKM. The CDR3 region is CATALAGTQYF. The DNA for the CDR3 is TGTGCCACCGCTCTCGCAGGCACGCAGTATTTT.

This clone appeared once. This sequence joins TRBV5-4 and TRBJ2-5; a weak D match, TRBD1 (6 bases). CDR1 is SGHNT and CDR2 is YYREEE in the germline V gene (reference sequence). The CDR3 consists of 14 residues. V was cut by 4 bases and J by 7 bases, with 17 bases left in between. CDR3 sequence reads: CASSTRTGLGTQYF. The CDR3 DNA reads as TGTGCCAGCAGCACCCGAACAGGGCTGGGGACCCAGTACTTC.

V usage is TRBV6-5 and J usage is TRBJ1-2; 9 nucleotides agree with TRBD1. After removal of 6 bases from V and 6 bases from J, the junction contained 5 bases not matched to a gene. CDR3 length: 13 amino acids. CDR1 is MNHEY, CDR2 SVGAGI, per germline. DNA of the CDR3: TGTGCCAGCAGAAGAACAGGGGGCAATGGCTACACCTTC. Translated, it gives CASRRTGGNGYTF.

The genes are TRBV7-2 and TRBJ2-7; 7 positions agree with TRBD1. J was trimmed by 5 bases and V by 5 bases; bases with no gene match: 9. The CDR3 has 14 residues. Germline assignment: CDR1 SGHTA and CDR2 FQGNSA. CDR3 loop: CASSPLPTGNEQYF. In DNA form, the CDR3 reads TGTGCCAGCAGCCCTTTGCCGACAGGGAACGAGCAGTACTTC.

The chain is built from TRBV6-5 and TRBJ2-1, with D maybe TRBD2 (5 bases). CDR1 and CDR2 (germline): MNHEY, SVGAGI. The CDR3 is made up of 15 amino acids. V was pared by 0 bases and J by 9 bases, with 15 bases between. The CDR3 sequence: CASSYSLGSRAEQFF. The CDR3 DNA reads as TGTGCCAGCAGTTACTCACTAGGGAGTAGGGCTGAGCAGTTCTTC.

This rearrangement joins TRBV5-4 to TRBJ2-7; 8 bases map to TRBD1. The germline gives CDR1 SGHNT, CDR2 YYREEE (reference sequence). Losses at the gene ends were 4 bases for V and 0 bases for J; bases not matched to a gene: 9. This CDR3 has 16 amino acids. This CDR3 is CASSLTRDRGSYEQYF. In DNA, the CDR3 is TGTGCCAGCAGCCTGACGCGAGACAGGGGCTCCTACGAGCAGTACTTC.

The rearrangement links TRBV13 to TRBJ1-2; 9 nucleotides match TRBD1. Germline V gene lookup returns CDR1 PRHDT and CDR2 FYEKMQ (reference sequence). The V and J ends lost 2 bases and 0 bases, in that order; junction bases with no gene match: 7. The CDR3 is 17 amino acids. The CDR3 nucleotides read TGTGCCAGCAGCTTATGGACAGGGGCCCCGGCTAACTATGGCTACACCTTC. This encodes CASSLWTGAPANYGYTF.

The chain has TRBV9 and TRBJ2-2, with D perhaps TRBD2 (7 bases). The V end was cut by 6 bases, the J end by 4 bases, with 13 bases between. Germline-derived CDR1 and CDR2 are SGDLS and YYNGEE. CDR3 length: 14 amino acids. This chain's CDR3 is CASNGGGGTGELFF. For the CDR3, the DNA is TGTGCCAGCAACGGGGGAGGGGGCACCGGGGAGCTGTTTTTT.

The genes are TRBV5-1 and TRBJ1-1; a possible D gene is TRBD1 (5 bases). Germline V gene sequence: CDR1 SGHRS, CDR2 YFSETQ. The CDR3 runs to 14 residues. V gave up 4 bases and J gave up 5 bases, with 15 bases separating them. CDR3: CASSALGGMTEAFF. The DNA for the CDR3 is TGCGCCAGCAGCGCCCTGGGGGGGATGACTGAAGCTTTCTTT.